A single sample gave rise to the 8 T cell receptor beta chains below, sequenced in a study of T-cell memory formation after mild COVID-19. Each CDR3 protein is one row after TCRdb ran MiXCR on the 5' RACE reads. Of 200,000 to 250,000 distinct CDR3 sequences in the sample, roughly 15% were seen once. The sample taken for sequencing was PBMCs or a T cell subset sorted from them (not recorded which). These receptors all come from an adult woman who had mild COVID-19 (a few samples of this study predate the infection). Cell type and time point are not known.

The chain combines TRBV7-9 with TRBJ2-5; D is unresolved. The CDR3 is made up of 15 amino acids. Germline V gene lookup returns CDR1 SEHNR and CDR2 FQNEAQ (reference sequence). Trimming left V 3 bases short and J 4 bases short, with 15 bases between. CDR3: CASSFDGLGAETQYF. CDR3 sequence (DNA): TGTGCCAGCAGCTTCGATGGGCTTGGTGCAGAGACCCAGTACTTC.

This clonotype was seen repeatedly, ten times or more. This sequence joins TRBV12-3 or TRBV12-4 and TRBJ1-5; D might be TRBD1 (6 bases). The V and J ends lost 4 bases and 6 bases respectively, with 13 bases between them. This CDR3 spans 14 amino acids. CDR3 in amino acids: CASSYTTGSQPQHF. CDR3 coding DNA: TGTGCCAGCAGTTATACTACAGGGTCTCAGCCCCAGCATTTT.

This clonotype turned up a few times. The gene calls are TRBV29-1 and TRBJ1-3, with D possibly being TRBD1 (6 bases). The CDR3 is 15 residues long. Trimming took 3 bases from V and 0 from J, leaving 12 bases between them. Germline lookup yields CDR1 SQVTM and CDR2 ANQGSEA. The CDR3 is CSVELGTRSGNTIYF. CDR3 bases: TGCAGCGTTGAGCTCGGGACACGCTCTGGAAACACCATATATTTT.

The chain is built from TRBV24-1 and TRBJ2-1; D not certain. V lost 9 bases and J 2 bases, leaving 4 bases between the germline ends. The CDR3 is 11 residues long. Germline V CDR1 and CDR2: KGHDR, SFDVKD. This CDR3 reads CATSTYNEQFF. Written as DNA, the CDR3 is TGTGCCACCTCGACCTACAATGAGCAGTTCTTC.

This chain uses TRBV30 with TRBJ1-2; no definite D call. Germline V gene lookup returns CDR1 GTSNPN and CDR2 SVGIG (reference sequence). Trimming removed 6 bases at V and 8 bases at J, with 13 bases between. The CDR3 extends over 11 amino acids. The CDR3 region has the DNA TGTGCCTGCCCAGCGGTCAAAGGCTACACCTTC. As protein: CACPAVKGYTF. The full variable domain, rest sourced from reference TRBV30 and TRBJ1-2, is SQTIHQWPATLVQPVGSPLSLECTVEGTSNPNLYWYRQAAGRGLQLLFYSVGIGQISSEVPQNLSASRPQDRQFILSSKKLLLSDSGFYLCACPAVKGYTFGSGTRLTVV.

This clonotype was picked up a small number of times. The chain uses TRBV20-1 and TRBJ1-1; a possible D gene is TRBD1 (6 bases). The germline gives CDR1 DFQATT, CDR2 SNEGSKA (reference sequence). Deletions cut 8 bases from V and 1 base from J, with 14 bases between. CDR3 length: 13 amino acids. Written as DNA, the CDR3 is TGCAGTCGGCGGGGGGCAGCGAACACTGAAGCTTTCTTT. It is translated as CSRRGAANTEAFF.

This clonotype was picked up a small number of times. The DNA for the CDR3 is TGTGCCACCAGTGATTTGACCGGGGCTCAAGAGACCCAGTACTTC. Its protein is CATSDLTGAQETQYF. The chain joins TRBV24-1 to TRBJ2-5; either TRBD1 or TRBD2 may fit D (5 bases each). Trimming cost V 0 bases and J 2 bases, with 9 bases left between them. Germline-derived CDR1 and CDR2 are KGHDR and SFDVKD. The CDR3 has 15 amino acids.

A few counts support this clonotype. The chain is built from TRBV12-3 or TRBV12-4 and TRBJ2-1, with a weak D call TRBD1 (5 bases). Trimming stripped 1 base from V and 8 bases from J, with 9 bases between. The CDR3 loop spans 13 amino acids. In DNA, the CDR3 is TGTGCCAGCAGTTTAGGCAGGGTGGATGAGCAGTTCTTC. As protein: CASSLGRVDEQFF.